This T cell receptor (beta chain) was sequenced in a study of blood T cell repertoires in COVID-19. V lost 6 bases and J lost 0, with 8 bases in between. CDR3 size: 13 residues. The data were produced by immunoSEQ multiplex PCR, yet TCRdb's version contains in-frame clones alone and is incomplete. This table has about 150,000 clones, roughly 80% appearing once. The V call is TRBV12-3 or TRBV12-4, the J call TRBJ2-5; D is unresolved. The sequenced material came from peripheral blood. The sequence was collected from a man in his fifties with acute or convalescent COVID-19. The CDR3 loop is CASSYGYQETQYF. CDR3 coding DNA: TGTGCCAGCAGCTACGGGTACCAAGAGACCCAGTACTTC.